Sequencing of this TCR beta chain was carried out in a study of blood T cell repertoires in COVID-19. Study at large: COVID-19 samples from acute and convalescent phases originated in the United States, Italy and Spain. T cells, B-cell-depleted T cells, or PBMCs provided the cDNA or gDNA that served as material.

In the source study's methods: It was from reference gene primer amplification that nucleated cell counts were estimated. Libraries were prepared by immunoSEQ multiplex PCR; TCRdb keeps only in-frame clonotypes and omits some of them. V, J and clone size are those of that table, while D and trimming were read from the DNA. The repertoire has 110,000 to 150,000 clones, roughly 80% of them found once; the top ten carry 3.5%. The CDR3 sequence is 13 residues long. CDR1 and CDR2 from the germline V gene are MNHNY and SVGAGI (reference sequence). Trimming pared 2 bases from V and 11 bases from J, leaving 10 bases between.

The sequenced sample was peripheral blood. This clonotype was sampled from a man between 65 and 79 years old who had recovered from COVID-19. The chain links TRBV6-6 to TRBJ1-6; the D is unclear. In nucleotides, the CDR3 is TGTGCCAGCAGTTACAGTGGTAGTACACCCCTCCACTTT. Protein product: CASSYSGSTPLHF.